This T cell receptor beta chain was documented in a study of blood T cell repertoires in COVID-19. On the study more broadly: PBMCs, B-cell-depleted T cells, or T cells provided the cDNA or gDNA that made up the material.

The assay was immunoSEQ multiplex PCR, and TCRdb's table has in-frame clones only and misses some. The profile shows roughly 79,000 clones, around 80% of them singletons. A few counts support this clone. The CDR3 is 16 amino acids. The V and J ends lost 1 base and 3 bases, in that order; junction bases with no gene match: 7. CDR1 is LNHDA and CDR2 is SQIVND in the germline V gene (reference sequence). The J gene is TRBJ2-7, the V gene TRBV19; 9 bases line up with TRBD1. This clonotype was obtained from a man aged 55-75 years with active or convalescent COVID-19. The sample taken for sequencing was peripheral blood. DNA for the CDR3: TGTGCCAGTAGTATAGGTGGGACAGGGTTACGCTACGAGCAGTACTTC. Amino acid sequence: CASSIGGTGLRYEQYF.